Each of the 3 T cell receptor beta chains below was sequenced from the same sample in a study of shared clonotypes between healthy human individuals. Repertoires were generated with immunoSEQ multiplex PCR, while TCRdb's copy carries only in-frame clones and drops some. The sample lists about 2.4 million clones, under 95% occurring once. Sequences were obtained from naive CD4+ T cells from PBMCs. Subset defined: CD45RA+ positively selected. These receptors all stem from a man between 18 and 35 years old in good health. Some clones in this sample may be carry-over from other donors' samples.

This clone showed up just a few times. The chain combines TRBV30 with TRBJ1-1; D remains unclear. The germline gives CDR1 GTSNPN, CDR2 SVGIG (reference sequence). This CDR3 region has 12 residues. Trimming took 5 bases from V and 4 from J, leaving 11 bases between them. CDR3 sequence (DNA): TGTGCCTGGCGCGACGTCCCCACTGAAGCTTTCTTT. Translating gives CAWRDVPTEAFF.

This clone has only one observation. The rearrangement joins TRBV28 to TRBJ1-6; possible D gene TRBD1, 5 bases. The CDR3 spans 15 residues. Trimming removed 3 bases from V and 5 bases from J, with 11 bases in between. CDR1 and CDR2 (germline): MDHEN, SYDVKM. In nucleotides, the CDR3 is TGTGCCAGCAGTTTCCCCTCGGGGCATAATTCACCCCTCCACTTT. Translated, it gives CASSFPSGHNSPLHF.

For this clone: Other DNA sequences in the same sample also yield this CDR3. J is TRBJ1-1 and V is TRBV19; D gene uncertain. This CDR3 has 13 amino acids. Germline assignment: CDR1 LNHDA and CDR2 SQIVND (reference sequence). V lost 3 bases, J lost 1 base, and 6 bases lay in between. CDR3 sequence (DNA): TGTGCCAGTAGTATCGGCGGGAACACTGAAGCTTTCTTT. The encoded protein is CASSIGGNTEAFF.